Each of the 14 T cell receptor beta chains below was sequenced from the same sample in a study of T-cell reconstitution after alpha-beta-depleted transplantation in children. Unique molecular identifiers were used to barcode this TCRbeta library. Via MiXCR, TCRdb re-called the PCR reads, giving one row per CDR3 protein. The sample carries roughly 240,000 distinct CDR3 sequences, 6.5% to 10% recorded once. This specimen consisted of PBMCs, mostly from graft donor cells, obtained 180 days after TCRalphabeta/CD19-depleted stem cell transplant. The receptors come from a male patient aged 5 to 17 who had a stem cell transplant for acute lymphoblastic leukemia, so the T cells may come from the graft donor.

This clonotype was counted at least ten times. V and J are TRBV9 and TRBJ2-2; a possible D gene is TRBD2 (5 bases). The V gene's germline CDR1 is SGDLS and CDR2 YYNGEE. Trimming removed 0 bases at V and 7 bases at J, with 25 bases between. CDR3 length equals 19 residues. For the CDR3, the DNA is TGTGCCAGCAGCGTAGAACCCCGTAGCTACCGAGGGCCGGGCGGGGAGCTGTTTTTT. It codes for CASSVEPRSYRGPGGELFF. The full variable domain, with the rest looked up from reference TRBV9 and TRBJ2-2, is DSGVTQTPKHLITATGQRVTLRCSPRSGDLSVYWYQQSLDQGLQFLIQYYNGEERAKGNILERFSAQQFPDLHSELNLSSLELGDSALYFCASSVEPRSYRGPGGELFFGEGSRLTVL.

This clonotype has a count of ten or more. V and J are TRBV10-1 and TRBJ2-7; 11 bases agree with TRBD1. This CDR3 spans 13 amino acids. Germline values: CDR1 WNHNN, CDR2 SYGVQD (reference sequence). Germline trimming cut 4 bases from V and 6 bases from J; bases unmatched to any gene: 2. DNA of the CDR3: TGCGCCAGCAGTGGGACAGGGGGCGGCGAGCAGTACTTC. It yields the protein CASSGTGGGEQYF.

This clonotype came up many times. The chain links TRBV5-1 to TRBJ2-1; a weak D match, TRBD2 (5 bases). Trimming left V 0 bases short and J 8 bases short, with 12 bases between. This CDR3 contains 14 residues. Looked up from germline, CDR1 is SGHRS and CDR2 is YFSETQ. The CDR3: CASSLDGWGDEQFF. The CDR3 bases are TGCGCCAGCAGCTTGGATGGTTGGGGAGATGAGCAGTTCTTC.

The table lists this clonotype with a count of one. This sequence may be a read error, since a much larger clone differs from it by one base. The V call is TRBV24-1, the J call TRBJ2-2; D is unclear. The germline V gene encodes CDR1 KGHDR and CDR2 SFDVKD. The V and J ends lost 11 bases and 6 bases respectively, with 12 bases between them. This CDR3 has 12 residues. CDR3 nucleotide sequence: TGTGCCATCTCGCAGGTGGCCGGGGAGCTGTTTTTT. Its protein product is CAISQVAGELFF.

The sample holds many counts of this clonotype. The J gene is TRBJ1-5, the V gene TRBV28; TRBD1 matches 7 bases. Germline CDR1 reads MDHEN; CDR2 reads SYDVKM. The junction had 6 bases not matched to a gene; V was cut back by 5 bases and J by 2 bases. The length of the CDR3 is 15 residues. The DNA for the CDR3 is TGTGCCAGCAGTATACAGGGGTACGGCAATCAGCCCCAGCATTTT. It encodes CASSIQGYGNQPQHF.

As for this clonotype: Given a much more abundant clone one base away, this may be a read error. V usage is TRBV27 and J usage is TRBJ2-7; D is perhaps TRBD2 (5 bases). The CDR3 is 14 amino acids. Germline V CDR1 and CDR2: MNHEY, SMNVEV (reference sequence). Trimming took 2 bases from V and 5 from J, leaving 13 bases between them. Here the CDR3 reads CASSLVGSEDEQYF. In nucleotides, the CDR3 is TGTGCCAGCAGTTTAGTGGGGTCGGAGGACGAGCAGTACTTC.

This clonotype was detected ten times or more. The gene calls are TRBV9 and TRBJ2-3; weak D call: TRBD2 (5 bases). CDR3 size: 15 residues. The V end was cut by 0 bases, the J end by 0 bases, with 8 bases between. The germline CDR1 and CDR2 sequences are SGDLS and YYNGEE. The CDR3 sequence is CASSVGGSSTDTQYF. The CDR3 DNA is TGTGCCAGCAGCGTAGGAGGGTCTAGCACAGATACGCAGTATTTT.

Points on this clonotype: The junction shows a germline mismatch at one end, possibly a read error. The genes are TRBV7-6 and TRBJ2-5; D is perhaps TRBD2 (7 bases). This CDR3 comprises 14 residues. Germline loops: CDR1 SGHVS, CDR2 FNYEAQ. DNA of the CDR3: TGTGCCAGCAGCTTAGCAGGGGGGAGGGAGACCCTGTACTTC. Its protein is CASSLAGGRETLYF. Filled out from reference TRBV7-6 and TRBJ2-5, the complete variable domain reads GAGVSQSPRYKVTKRGQDVALRCDPISGHVSLYWYRQALGQGPEFLTYFNYEAQQDKSGLPNDRFSAERPEGSISTLTIQRTEQRDSAMYRCASSLAGGRETLYFGPGTRLLVL.

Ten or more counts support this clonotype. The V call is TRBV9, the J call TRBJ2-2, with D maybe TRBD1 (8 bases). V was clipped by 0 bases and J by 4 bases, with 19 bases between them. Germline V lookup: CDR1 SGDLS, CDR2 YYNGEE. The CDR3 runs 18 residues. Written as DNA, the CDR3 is TGTGCCAGCAGCGTAGCACCTTACAGGGGGGGTCCCACCGGGGAGCTGTTTTTT. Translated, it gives CASSVAPYRGGPTGELFF.

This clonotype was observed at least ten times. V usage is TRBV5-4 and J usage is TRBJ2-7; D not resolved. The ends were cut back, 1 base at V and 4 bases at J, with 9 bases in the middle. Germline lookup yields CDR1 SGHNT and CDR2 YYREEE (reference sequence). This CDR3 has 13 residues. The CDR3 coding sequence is TGTGCCAGCAGCTTGATGGGAATGTACGAGCAGTACTTC. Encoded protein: CASSLMGMYEQYF.

In nucleotides, the CDR3 is TGTGCCAGCAGCCCCATAGGGAGTGGAGGCGAGCAGTACTTC. Translated, it gives CASSPIGSGGEQYF. The chain uses TRBV11-3 and TRBJ2-7; D perhaps matches TRBD2 (5 bases). The V gene's germline CDR1 is SGHNT and CDR2 YENEEA. The CDR3 has 14 residues. Trimming pared 5 bases from V and 6 bases from J, leaving 17 bases between.

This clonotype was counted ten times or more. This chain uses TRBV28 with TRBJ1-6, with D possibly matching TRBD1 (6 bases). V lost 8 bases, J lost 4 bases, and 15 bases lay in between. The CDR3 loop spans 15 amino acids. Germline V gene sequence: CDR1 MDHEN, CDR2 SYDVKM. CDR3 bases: TGTGCCAGCGTTCTCCAACAGGGTTATAATTCACCCCTCCACTTT. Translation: CASVLQQGYNSPLHF. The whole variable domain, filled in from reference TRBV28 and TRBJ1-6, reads DVKVTQSSRYLVKRTGEKVFLECVQDMDHENMFWYRQDPGLGLRLIYFSYDVKMKEKGDIPEGYSVSREKKERFSLILESASTNQTSMYLCASVLQQGYNSPLHFGNGTRLTVT.

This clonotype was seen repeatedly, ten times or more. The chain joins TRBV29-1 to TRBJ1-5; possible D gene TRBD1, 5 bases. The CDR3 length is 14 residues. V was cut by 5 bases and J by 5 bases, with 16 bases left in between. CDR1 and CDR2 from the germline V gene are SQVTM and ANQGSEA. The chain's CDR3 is CSVSRTAGDQPQHF. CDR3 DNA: TGCAGCGTTAGTCGTACAGCGGGGGATCAGCCCCAGCATTTT.

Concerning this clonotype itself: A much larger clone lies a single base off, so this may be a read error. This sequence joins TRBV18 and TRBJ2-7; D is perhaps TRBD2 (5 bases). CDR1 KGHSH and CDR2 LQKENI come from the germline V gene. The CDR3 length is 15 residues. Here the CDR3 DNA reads TGTGCCAGCTCACCCCAAGCTGGACTTCCCTACGAGAAGTACTTC. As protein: CASSPQAGLPYEKYF. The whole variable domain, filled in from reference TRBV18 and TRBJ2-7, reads NAGVMQNPRHLVRRRGQEARLRCSPMKGHSHVYWYRQLPEEGLKFMVYLQKENIIDESGMPKERFSAEFPKEGPSILRIQQVVRGDSAAYFCASSPQAGLPYEKYFGPGTRLTVT.